This is a list of T cell receptor beta chains from one sample in a study of Graves' ophthalmopathy and Graves' hyperthyroidism. TCRdb re-analysed the multiplex PCR reads in MiXCR, keeping a single row per CDR3 protein. The sample has 660,000 or so distinct CDR3 sequences; over 40% are singletons. Sample: peripheral blood. Every receptor here comes from an adult man with Graves' ophthalmopathy. Both conserved end residues are part of each CDR3. D genes are given only for firm matches. The size entry is marked missing in some rows and otherwise reads once, few, many or a size class.

J,V,length,D,size,DNA,CDR3
TRBJ1-4,TRBV7-2,14,TRBD1,NA,TGTGCCAGCAGCGTGGACAGGGGCGGTGAAAAACTGTTTTTT,CASSVDRGGEKLFF
TRBJ2-1,TRBV5-1,14,TRBD2,NA,TGCGCCAGCAGCTTGGAGCGGGGGACATACGAGCAGTTCTTC,CASSLERGTYEQFF
TRBJ2-7,TRBV19,15,NA,many,TGTGCCACTGGCGGTAGCGACACAAACAACTACGAGCAGTACTTC,CATGGSDTNNYEQYF
TRBJ2-7,TRBV29-1,10,NA,NA,TGCAGCTTAGATGGATACGAGCAGTACTTC,CSLDGYEQYF
TRBJ2-6,TRBV29-1,14,NA,NA,TGCAGCGCATCCAATTACATGCAGGGATACGGCCTGACTTTC,CSASNYMQGYGLTF
TRBJ1-2,TRBV5-6,16,NA,NA,TGTGCCAGCAGCTTAGGGATCGAAACGCTCACCTATGGCTACACCTTC,CASSLGIETLTYGYTF
TRBJ2-7,TRBV12-5,14,NA,few,TGTGCTAGTGGTTCGCGGGACAGCAACTACGAGCAGTACTTC,CASGSRDSNYEQYF
TRBJ1-5,TRBV24-1,15,TRBD1,NA,TGTGCCACCAGTCCTACCACAGGGGACAATCAGCCCCAGCATTTT,CATSPTTGDNQPQHF
TRBJ2-5,TRBV20-1,14,NA,many,TGCAGTGCTAGAGTATCACTAACTCAAGAGACCCAGTACTTC,CSARVSLTQETQYF
TRBJ1-2,TRBV6-5,15,TRBD1,NA,TGTGCCAGCAGTTACCAGGACAGGGGGCATTATGGCTACACCTTC,CASSYQDRGHYGYTF
TRBJ2-5,TRBV29-1,11,NA,NA,TGCAGCTTAGATAGGGCAGAGACCCAGTACTTC,CSLDRAETQYF
TRBJ2-5,TRBV7-2,14,TRBD1,NA,TGTGCCAGCAGCGCCGGGACAGGCCCAGAGACCCAGTACTTC,CASSAGTGPETQYF
TRBJ1-2,TRBV20-1,16,NA,few,TGCAGTGCTAGAGTACCGGGACAAACAGGTCTAGGTGGCTACACCTTC,CSARVPGQTGLGGYTF
TRBJ2-2,TRBV10-3,14,NA,many,TGTGCCATCAGTGGGCGGGAGAACACCGGGGAGCTGTTTTTT,CAISGRENTGELFF
TRBJ2-5,TRBV9,14,NA,NA,TGTGCCAGCGGGGACCCCGGGATTCAAGAGACCCAGTACTTC,CASGDPGIQETQYF
TRBJ2-7,TRBV6-5,14,TRBD1,many,TGTGCCAGCAGTTACTCAAGGGGGCCCCACGAGCAGTACTTC,CASSYSRGPHEQYF
TRBJ1-1,TRBV29-1,13,NA,NA,TGCAGCGTTGTCCAGGGTGTAGGCAATGAAGCTTTCTTT,CSVVQGVGNEAFF
TRBJ1-3,TRBV10-3,13,TRBD1,NA,TGTGCCAGCAGGGGGAGTCGTGGAAACACCATATATTTT,CASRGSRGNTIYF
TRBJ2-2,TRBV2,16,NA,NA,TGTGCCAGCAGTTACTCGTCAACTTTGAACACCGGGGAGCTGTTTTTT,CASSYSSTLNTGELFF
TRBJ2-5,TRBV7-2,15,TRBD2,NA,TGCGCCAGCAGAGGCGGGGGGCCCCCCGGGGAGACCCAGTACTTC,CASRGGGPPGETQYF
TRBJ1-2,TRBV10-3,13,TRBD1,many,TGTGCCAGCGTCCCGGGACAGGGTTGGAGCTACACCTTC,CASVPGQGWSYTF
TRBJ1-3,TRBV6-6,15,NA,many,TGTGCCAGCACCCCATTCGGGTACGGTGGAAACACCATATATTTT,CASTPFGYGGNTIYF
TRBJ1-2,TRBV25-1,16,TRBD1,NA,TGTGCCAGCTCACCCAATACTCGACAGGGAACCTATGGCTACACCTTC,CASSPNTRQGTYGYTF
TRBJ2-1,TRBV24-1,13,NA,NA,TGTGCCACCAGCCGGGACGCCTACAATGAGCAGTTCTTC,CATSRDAYNEQFF
TRBJ1-4,TRBV12-3/TRBV12-4,18,TRBD1,few,TGTGCCAGCAGTTTAAGGGCAGGGGGCGCGTTAACTAATGAAAAACTGTTTTTT,CASSLRAGGALTNEKLFF
TRBJ1-1,TRBV11-2,16,NA,NA,TGTGCCAGCAGCTTAGTTTCCCCGGCAGGAGTTGCTGAAGCTTTCTTT,CASSLVSPAGVAEAFF
TRBJ1-6,TRBV10-3,14,TRBD1,NA,TGTGCCATCGGCCGACAGGGTCTTACTTCACCCCTCCACTTT,CAIGRQGLTSPLHF
TRBJ2-2,TRBV2,14,NA,many,TGTGCCAGCAGTGACAGGGCGGTCACCGGGGAGCTGTTTTTT,CASSDRAVTGELFF
TRBJ1-5,TRBV12-3/TRBV12-4,14,NA,NA,TGTGCCAGCAGGCAGGGTCAGACTAATCAGCCCCAGCATTTT,CASRQGQTNQPQHF
TRBJ1-2,TRBV20-1,13,TRBD1,many,TGCAGTGCTAGATCGGGACAGGGTGGTGGCTACACCTTC,CSARSGQGGGYTF
TRBJ1-6,TRBV15,16,NA,many,TGTGCCACCAGCAGAGATCGGCCCGAGGGCTACTCACCCCTCCACTTT,CATSRDRPEGYSPLHF
TRBJ2-5,TRBV2,14,TRBD2,many,TGTGCCAGCGGGTCGGGGGGGCTCCAAGAGACCCAGTACTTC,CASGSGGLQETQYF
TRBJ2-2,TRBV7-7,15,NA,NA,TGTGCCAGCAGCTTAGAGGCAGGGTTGGCCGGGGAGCTGTTTTTT,CASSLEAGLAGELFF
TRBJ1-2,TRBV29-1,14,TRBD1,NA,TGCAGCGTAAACCCGGGACAGGGCCACTATGGCTACACCTTC,CSVNPGQGHYGYTF
TRBJ1-6,TRBV4-3,14,NA,many,TGCGCCAGCAGCCAAGATGGGGGGAATTCACCCCTCCACTTT,CASSQDGGNSPLHF
TRBJ2-7,TRBV2,14,NA,many,TGTGCCAGCGAGGGGGCGGGAGGACCCTACGAGCAGTACTTC,CASEGAGGPYEQYF
TRBJ1-2,TRBV10-3,13,NA,NA,TGTGCCAGCAAAGACATGTCGGGCGACGGCTACACCTTC,CASKDMSGDGYTF
TRBJ1-1,TRBV5-1,14,TRBD1,many,TGCGCCAGCAGCTTCCGGGACAGTTTCACTGAAGCTTTCTTT,CASSFRDSFTEAFF
TRBJ1-2,TRBV5-4,15,NA,many,TGTGCCAGCAGCTTCCCCCAGGGCAGGATCTATGGCTACACCTTC,CASSFPQGRIYGYTF
TRBJ2-7,TRBV11-1,15,NA,NA,TGTGCCAGCAGCTGGGGGGGGACAGGCCCCTACGAGCAGTACTTC,CASSWGGTGPYEQYF